This T cell receptor (beta chain) is drawn from a study of control samples from healthy donors and cancer patients (dated by TCRdb to 2018 to 2020). Based on the germline V gene, the CDR1 and CDR2 sequences are MNHEY and SVGAGI. V is pared back by 0 bases and J by 10 bases, with 19 bases lying between the germline termini. The CDR3 spans 16 residues, from the cysteine through the phenylalanine. The kept DNA is CDR3 alone, 48 bases in frame from the first base. Of note for this clone: This clone's antigen is unknown. Base qualities are not recorded, but no much larger clone differs from it by a single base.

The receptor library was made with the immunoSEQ multiplex PCR assay. Imported from immuneACCESS, the table was reduced by TCRdb to in-frame sequences with V and J called. These copies leave out some clones; in studies compared against another copy, an unresolved V gene accounts for under half, and the cause of the remainder is not known. The sample records about 160,000 clones, under 95% of which are singletons. Together, the top ten hold almost 6% of the sample. The receptor was derived from a man younger than 35 in good health. Here the chain combines TRBV6-5 and TRBJ2-1; the D segment could be TRBD2, given 6 matching bases. Specimen: blood. The CDR3 here reads CASSYSDGSHAREQFF. The DNA reads as follows: TGTGCCAGCAGTTACTCGGACGGGAGCCATGCTCGGGAGCAGTTCTTC.